Each of the 16 T cell receptor beta chains below was sequenced from the same sample in a study of T-cell memory formation after mild COVID-19 (dated by TCRdb to the early 2020s). Libraries were made using 5' RACE. Sequencing relied on an Illumina NovaSeq 6000. TCRdb itself trimmed the public reads at Q25 with fastp, ran MiXCR and retained productive beta chains. For every CDR3 protein sequence, its rows merge into one entry that carries the most common genes and DNA. The sample yields tens of thousands of distinct CDR3 sequences; approximately 15% were counted once. The top ten hold about a third of the sample. The sequenced sample consisted of PBMCs or a T cell subset sorted from them (not recorded which). These receptor sequences come from an adult woman who had mild COVID-19 (a few samples of this study predate the infection). The sample titles of this study are shuffled in the database, so cell type and time point are left out; the donor was told from shared clones.

CDR3 bases: TGTGCCAGCAGGGAGATTAACACCGGGGAGCTGTTTTTT. This gives the protein CASREINTGELFF. This chain uses TRBV5-5 with TRBJ2-2; D ambiguous. Germline loops: CDR1 SGHKS, CDR2 YYEKEE (reference sequence). There are 13 residues in the CDR3. V dropped 5 bases and J dropped 2 bases, with 7 bases sitting between them.

This clonotype showed up just a few times. V usage is TRBV4-2 and J usage is TRBJ2-1; 7 nucleotides line up with TRBD1. This CDR3 region has 14 residues. Germline V lookup: CDR1 LGHNA, CDR2 YNFKEQ. V lost 0 bases and J lost 7; bases outside the gene matches: 3. The CDR3 is CASSQEGGWNEQFF. CDR3 DNA sequence: TGTGCCAGCAGCCAAGAAGGGGGCTGGAATGAGCAGTTCTTC.

This clonotype was observed a few times. CDR3 protein: CASSDGGAGEQFF. CDR3 DNA: TGTGCCAGCAGTGACGGGGGGGCAGGTGAGCAGTTCTTC. This chain links TRBV6-4 with TRBJ2-1, with D possibly TRBD2 on 7 matching bases. Trimming took 2 bases from V and 9 from J, leaving 11 bases between them. The CDR3 length is 13 residues. Germline V gives CDR1 MRHNA, CDR2 SNTAGT.

The genes are TRBV4-2 and TRBJ2-2, with D possibly TRBD2 on 5 matching bases. The CDR3 runs 17 residues. CDR1 and CDR2 from the germline V gene are LGHNA and YNFKEQ. The germline V and J ends were trimmed by 2 bases and 7 bases, with 20 bases remaining between them. CDR3 coding DNA: TGTGCCAGCAGCCAACATACTAGTAACGGGTACGGCGGGGAGCTGTTTTTT. Its translation is CASSQHTSNGYGGELFF.

This clonotype turned up a few times. The chain employs TRBV12-3 or TRBV12-4 and TRBJ2-1, with a weak D call TRBD2 (6 bases). V lost 5 bases, J lost 0 bases, and 8 bases lay in between. The CDR3 extends over 14 amino acids. The CDR3 DNA sequence: TGTGCCAGCAGTGGAGGGGACTCCTACAATGAGCAGTTCTTC. This gives the protein CASSGGDSYNEQFF.

V usage is TRBV12-3 or TRBV12-4 and J usage is TRBJ2-5; D gene uncertain. The CDR3 runs 14 residues. Trimming pared 6 bases from V and 2 bases from J, leaving 13 bases between. CDR3 protein: CASRSDGAQETQYF. As DNA, the CDR3 is TGTGCCAGCAGATCAGACGGTGCTCAAGAGACCCAGTACTTC.

There are many counts of this clonotype. The genes are TRBV5-5 and TRBJ2-5; 8 bases align to TRBD1. The junction had 18 bases not matched to a gene; V was cut back by 9 bases and J by 5 bases. The CDR3 length is 16 residues. Germline loops: CDR1 SGHKS, CDR2 YYEKEE (reference sequence). The CDR3 DNA reads TGTGCCACAGCGCGTTTTGGGCAGGGGGCGGGGGAGACCCAGTACTTC. This encodes CATARFGQGAGETQYF.

V usage is TRBV4-1 and J usage is TRBJ2-5; D is possibly TRBD1 or TRBD2 (6 bases each). Trimming took off 3 bases at V and 4 bases at J, with 15 bases between the two ends. Germline V gene lookup returns CDR1 MGHRA and CDR2 YSYEKL. CDR3 length: 15 residues. CDR3 DNA sequence: TGCGCCAGCAGCCACGGGGGCTCAGTAGGAGAGACCCAGTACTTC. Its translation: CASSHGGSVGETQYF.

This clonotype has only one observation. The genes are TRBV29-1 and TRBJ2-7, with a possible D match to TRBD2 (5 bases). Trimming shortened V by 0 bases and J by 2 bases, and 8 bases separated the two germline ends. The CDR3 runs 13 residues. Germline V gives CDR1 SQVTM, CDR2 ANQGSEA. This chain's CDR3 is CSVEDPGTYEQYF. CDR3 nucleotides: TGCAGCGTTGAAGATCCCGGGACCTACGAGCAGTACTTC.

This clonotype was seen only a few times. The chain carries TRBV5-1 and TRBJ1-4; the D is unclear. Trimming left V 3 bases short and J 6 bases short, with 9 bases between. The CDR3 sequence is 13 residues long. CDR1 and CDR2 (germline): SGHRS, YFSETQ. The CDR3 bases are TGCGCCAGCAGCTCTATAGAGGATGAAAAACTGTTTTTT. It specifies CASSSIEDEKLFF.

This clonotype was observed a handful of times. The V and J genes are TRBV7-8 and TRBJ2-7; D is ambiguous. This CDR3 is 17 amino acids long. CDR1 SGHVS and CDR2 FQNEAQ come from the germline V gene. Trimming took off 2 bases at V and 2 bases at J, with 19 bases between the two ends. CDR3 DNA: TGTGCCAGCAGCTTATCCCGGGCCGTTCCCCCAACCTACGAGCAGTACTTC. The encoded protein is CASSLSRAVPPTYEQYF.

The genes are TRBV15 and TRBJ1-5; D is possibly TRBD1 (6 bases). CDR3 length: 16 amino acids. In germline, CDR1 is LNHNV, CDR2 YYDKDF (reference sequence). Trimming took 5 bases from V and 7 from J, leaving 21 bases between them. The CDR3 bases are TGTGCCACCAGCCGAATAAAATCAGGGGTGAGGCAGCCCCAGCATTTT. Protein: CATSRIKSGVRQPQHF.

This chain joins TRBV5-1 and TRBJ2-5; D call uncertain. This CDR3 is built from 13 residues. Trimming stripped 0 bases from V and 5 bases from J, with 8 bases between. Germline values: CDR1 SGHRS, CDR2 YFSETQ. This chain's CDR3 is CASSLVYGETQYF. In nucleotides, the CDR3 is TGCGCCAGCAGCTTGGTGTATGGGGAGACCCAGTACTTC. Looking up the rest from reference TRBV5-1 and TRBJ2-5 gives the full variable domain: KAGVTQTPRYLIKTRGQQVTLSCSPISGHRSVSWYQQTPGQGLQFLFEYFSETQRNKGNFPGRFSGRQFSNSRSEMNVSTLELGDSALYLCASSLVYGETQYFGPGTRLLVL.

Only a few counts were recorded for this clonotype. This chain connects TRBV7-9 to TRBJ2-1; D is uncertain. The CDR3 covers 14 residues. The germline V gene encodes CDR1 SEHNR and CDR2 FQNEAQ (reference sequence). V was cut by 3 bases and J by 10 bases, with 16 bases left in between. In DNA, the CDR3 is TGTGCCAGCAGCTTTTCGGGCCCTAAGACCGAGCAGTTCTTC. Amino acid sequence: CASSFSGPKTEQFF.

This clonotype occurred a few times. The J gene is TRBJ2-1, the V gene TRBV7-9, with 8 positions matching TRBD1. After removal of 0 bases from V and 7 bases from J, the junction contained 5 bases not matched to a gene. CDR1 is SEHNR and CDR2 is FQNEAQ in the germline V gene (reference sequence). CDR3 length equals 15 residues. The CDR3: CASSLAGQGSNEQFF. DNA of the CDR3: TGTGCCAGCAGCTTAGCAGGACAGGGAAGTAATGAGCAGTTCTTC.

V gene TRBV19 combines with J gene TRBJ2-1; TRBD2 matches 9 bases. Per germline, CDR1 LNHDA and CDR2 SQIVND (reference sequence). V was clipped by 5 bases and J by 7 bases; unmatched bases: 18. This CDR3 comprises 18 residues. The CDR3 nucleotides are TGTGCCAGTAGTTTCGGTAGCGGGGGCTCCTTATTTTTAAATGAGCAGTTCTTC. Translating gives CASSFGSGGSLFLNEQFF. The entire variable domain, with the rest obtained from reference TRBV19 and TRBJ2-1, is as follows: DGGITQSPKYLFRKEGQNVTLSCEQNLNHDAMYWYRQDPGQGLRLIYYSQIVNDFQKGDIAEGYSVSREKKESFPLTVTSAQKNPTAFYLCASSFGSGGSLFLNEQFFGPGTRLTVL.